A selection of T cell receptor beta chains follows, all from one sample in a study of PD-L1 blockade in urothelial cancer. Clones were read by immunoSEQ multiplex PCR, and TCRdb kept only the in-frame ones, dropping some. The data show roughly 120,000 clones, with 75% to 90% seen just once and more than 1.5% held by the top ten. Source: PBMCs, taken around atezolizumab (anti-PD-L1) treatment. Receptors originate from a man in his 60s with urothelial cancer. The CDR3 runs from the conserved cysteine through the conserved F or W. D genes are given only for firm matches. A row's size may be missing; if present it is once, few, many or a size class.

TRBV2,TRBJ2-3,TRBD2,NA,CASSVTSGGAGTQYF,TGTGCCAGCAGCGTTACTAGCGGGGGGGCAGGTACGCAGTATTTT
TRBV5-1,TRBJ2-1,TRBD2,once,CASSLSSGGLNEQFF,TGCGCCAGCAGCTTATCCAGCGGGGGGCTAAATGAGCAGTTCTTC
TRBV6-6,TRBJ1-1,NA,NA,CATAVTGNTEAFF,TGTGCCACCGCCGTAACAGGGAACACTGAAGCTTTCTTT
TRBV6-5,TRBJ2-7,TRBD1,NA,CASSRDRGYEQYF,TGTGCCAGCAGCCGGGACAGGGGCTACGAGCAGTACTTC
TRBV28,TRBJ1-1,NA,NA,CASSLHSIEAFF,TGTGCCAGCAGTTTACACTCGATTGAAGCTTTCTTT
TRBV19,TRBJ1-2,NA,NA,CASSIGDGRYGYTF,TGTGCCAGTAGTATAGGGGACGGGAGGTACGGCTACACCTTC
TRBV5-1,TRBJ2-3,NA,NA,CASSLMLSTDTQYF,TGCGCCAGCAGCCTTATGCTAAGCACAGATACGCAGTATTTT
TRBV10-3,TRBJ1-5,TRBD1,NA,CAISGWQGADQPQHF,TGTGCCATCAGCGGGTGGCAGGGGGCGGATCAGCCCCAGCATTTT
TRBV28,TRBJ2-3,NA,once,CASSPDREDTQYF,TGTGCCAGCAGCCCCGACCGGGAAGATACGCAGTATTTT
TRBV28,TRBJ1-5,NA,NA,CASSLWAWAGAESRNQPQHF,TGTGCCAGCAGTTTATGGGCTTGGGCAGGGGCGGAGAGCCGCAATCAGCCCCAGCATTTT
TRBV14,TRBJ2-5,NA,NA,CASSPARWRGFGRLETQYF,TGTGCCAGCAGCCCTGCTCGATGGCGGGGATTCGGACGGTTGGAGACCCAGTACTTC
TRBV5-1,TRBJ1-3,TRBD1,many,CASSKTGQGEDGNTIYF,TGCGCCAGCAGCAAGACAGGACAGGGGGAGGATGGAAACACCATATATTTT
TRBV11-2,TRBJ2-7,NA,NA,CASSLDAGSYEQYF,TGTGCCAGCAGCTTAGATGCCGGCTCCTACGAGCAGTACTTC
TRBV4-2,TRBJ2-7,NA,once,CASSQDYREQYF,TGTGCCAGCAGCCAAGATTATCGCGAGCAGTACTTC
TRBV18,TRBJ1-1,NA,NA,CASSPYSDTEAFF,TGTGCCAGCTCACCCTACAGTGACACTGAAGCTTTCTTT
TRBV27,TRBJ1-1,NA,NA,CASIRWAGDTEAFF,TGTGCCAGCATACGGTGGGCGGGGGACACTGAAGCTTTCTTT
TRBV5-1,TRBJ2-7,TRBD2,NA,CASHKGTSGGTYEQYF,TGCGCCAGCCACAAGGGAACTAGCGGGGGGACCTACGAGCAGTACTTC
TRBV29-1,TRBJ2-3,NA,NA,CSVARDTQYF,TGCAGCGTGGCGCGGGATACGCAGTATTTT
TRBV7-9,TRBJ1-6,NA,NA,CASSLEQANSPLHF,TGTGCCAGCAGCTTAGAACAGGCCAATTCACCCCTCCACTTT
TRBV5-1,TRBJ1-5,NA,once,CASSLGGGQPQHF,TGCGCCAGCAGCTTGGGGGGAGGACAGCCCCAGCATTTT
TRBV6-1,TRBJ2-3,NA,NA,CASSSSGFDTQYF,TGTGCCAGCAGTTCCTCGGGGTTCGATACGCAGTATTTT
TRBV28,TRBJ2-7,NA,NA,CASSRRVSGQDEQYF,TGTGCCAGCAGCCGCCGCGTTTCAGGGCAGGACGAGCAGTACTTC
TRBV5-5,TRBJ2-1,TRBD2,NA,CASSLAGTSGSGTYNEQFF,TGTGCCAGCAGCTTGGCCGGGACTAGCGGGAGTGGTACCTACAATGAGCAGTTCTTC
TRBV27,TRBJ2-3,TRBD2,once,CASSSLRAGVTDTQYF,TGTGCCAGCAGTTCCCTACGAGCGGGAGTTACAGATACGCAGTATTTT
TRBV5-1,TRBJ2-7,TRBD1,NA,CASSLGAPQGALQHEQYF,TGCGCCAGCAGCTTGGGGGCCCCACAGGGGGCGTTACAACACGAGCAGTACTTC
TRBV5-1,TRBJ2-1,TRBD2,NA,CASSSPGLGTYNEQFF,TGCGCCAGCAGCTCCCCAGGACTAGGAACCTACAATGAGCAGTTCTTC
TRBV25-1,TRBJ1-4,TRBD1,NA,CASSEDRVGEKLFF,TGTGCCAGCAGTGAAGACAGGGTCGGCGAAAAACTGTTTTTT
TRBV7-2,TRBJ1-1,TRBD1,NA,CASSPDRGGTEAFF,TGTGCCAGCAGCCCGGACAGGGGGGGAACTGAAGCTTTCTTT
TRBV6-5,TRBJ2-2,TRBD1,NA,CASRRDRVGGELFF,TGTGCCAGCAGGAGGGACAGGGTGGGCGGGGAGCTGTTTTTT
TRBV29-1,TRBJ2-5,NA,NA,CSSSPQETQYF,TGCAGCTCTTCCCCGCAAGAGACCCAGTACTTC
TRBV6-5,TRBJ2-3,TRBD2,NA,CASRRGGSTDTQYF,TGTGCCAGCAGGCGGGGGGGTAGCACAGATACGCAGTATTTT
TRBV10-3,TRBJ1-2,TRBD1,NA,CAISVEPPGQAYGYTF,TGTGCCATCAGTGTGGAACCCCCGGGACAGGCCTATGGCTACACCTTC
TRBV9,TRBJ2-3,TRBD2,NA,CASSHPQTSGGNTDTQYF,TGTGCCAGCAGCCATCCACAGACTAGCGGGGGTAACACAGATACGCAGTATTTT
TRBV5-1,TRBJ2-3,NA,NA,CASSIGTTDTQYF,TGCGCCAGCAGCATTGGGACAACAGATACGCAGTATTTT
TRBV5-1,TRBJ2-5,NA,NA,CASSLYREETQYF,TGCGCCAGCAGTTTATACAGGGAAGAGACCCAGTACTTC
TRBV19,TRBJ1-4,NA,NA,CASSITAGALEEKLFF,TGTGCCAGTAGTATAACGGCGGGGGCGTTGGAGGAAAAACTGTTTTTT
TRBV9,TRBJ1-1,NA,few,CASSVEVSNTEAFF,TGTGCCAGCAGCGTAGAAGTCAGTAACACTGAAGCTTTCTTT
TRBV9,TRBJ2-7,TRBD1,few,CASSPMGQGSEQYF,TGTGCCAGCAGCCCAATGGGACAGGGTTCCGAGCAGTACTTC
TRBV18,TRBJ2-7,TRBD2,NA,CASSPSGLAEHYEQYF,TGTGCCAGCTCACCTTCCGGACTAGCGGAGCACTACGAGCAGTACTTC
TRBV10-3,TRBJ2-5,NA,NA,CAISSQETQYF,TGTGCCATCAGTTCTCAAGAGACCCAGTACTTC
TRBV19,TRBJ1-3,NA,NA,CASSSTPWSSGNTIYF,TGTGCCAGTAGTAGCACACCCTGGAGCTCTGGAAACACCATATATTTT
TRBV6-6,TRBJ2-1,NA,few,CASSYDRVAYNEQFF,TGTGCCAGCAGTTACGATCGGGTCGCCTACAATGAGCAGTTCTTC
TRBV27,TRBJ1-1,TRBD1,NA,CASRGQVNTEAFF,TGTGCCAGCAGGGGACAGGTAAACACTGAAGCTTTCTTT
TRBV28,TRBJ1-2,NA,NA,CASSATAVLNYGYTF,TGTGCCAGCAGTGCCACAGCAGTCCTTAACTATGGCTACACCTTC
TRBV30,TRBJ2-7,NA,NA,CAWSRGYEQYF,TGTGCCTGGAGCCGGGGGTACGAGCAGTACTTC
TRBV28,TRBJ1-2,TRBD1,once,CASSGTGQGYGYTF,TGTGCCAGCAGCGGGACAGGCCAGGGGTATGGCTACACCTTC
TRBV7-8,TRBJ1-3,TRBD1,few,CASQQGAGNTIYF,TGTGCCAGCCAACAGGGGGCCGGAAACACCATATATTTT
TRBV13,TRBJ2-7,NA,NA,CASSRVTLGQYF,TGTGCCAGCAGCCGCGTTACCCTCGGGCAGTACTTC
TRBV6-5,TRBJ1-1,NA,NA,CASSYPGGSTEAFF,TGTGCCAGCAGTTACCCGGGGGGCAGCACTGAAGCTTTCTTT
TRBV4-1,TRBJ2-5,NA,NA,CASSQEAGQETQYF,TGCGCCAGCAGCCAAGAAGCGGGCCAAGAGACCCAGTACTTC
TRBV5-1,TRBJ2-1,NA,NA,CASDIGHHSYNEQFF,TGCGCCAGCGACATAGGACACCACTCCTACAATGAGCAGTTCTTC
TRBV14,TRBJ1-3,TRBD1,few,CASSDRGSGNTIYF,TGTGCCAGTTCAGACAGGGGGTCTGGAAACACCATATATTTT